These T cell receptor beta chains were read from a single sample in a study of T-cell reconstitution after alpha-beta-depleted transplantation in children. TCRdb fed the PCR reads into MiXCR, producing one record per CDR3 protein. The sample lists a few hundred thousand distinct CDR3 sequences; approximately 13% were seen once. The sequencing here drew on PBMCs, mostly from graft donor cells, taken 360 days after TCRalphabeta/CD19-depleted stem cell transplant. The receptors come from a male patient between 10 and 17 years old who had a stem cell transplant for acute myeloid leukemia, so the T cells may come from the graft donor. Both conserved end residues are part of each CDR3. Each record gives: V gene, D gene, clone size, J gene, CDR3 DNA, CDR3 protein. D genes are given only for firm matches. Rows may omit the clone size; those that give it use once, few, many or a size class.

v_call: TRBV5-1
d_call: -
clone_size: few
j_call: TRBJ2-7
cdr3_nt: TGCGCCAGCAGCGCGGAGTTGCCTTCCTACGAGCAGTACTTC
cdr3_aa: CASSAELPSYEQYF

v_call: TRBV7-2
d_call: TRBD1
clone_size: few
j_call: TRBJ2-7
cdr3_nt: TGTGCCAGCAGCCCCCCGAGGAAGGGGGCTGTCTACGAGCAGTACTTC
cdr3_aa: CASSPPRKGAVYEQYF

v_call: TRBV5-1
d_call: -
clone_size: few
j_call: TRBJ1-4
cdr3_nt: TGCGCCAGCAGCAGGGCCGGACCTCGAGGAGAAAAACTGTTTTTT
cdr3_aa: CASSRAGPRGEKLFF

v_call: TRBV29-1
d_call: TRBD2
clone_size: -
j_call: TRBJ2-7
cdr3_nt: TGCAGCGTTGGGACTAGCGCTCGCTCCTACGAGCAGTACTTC
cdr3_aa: CSVGTSARSYEQYF

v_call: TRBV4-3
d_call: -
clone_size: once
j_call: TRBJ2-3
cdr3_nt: TGCGCCAGCAGCCTAGACCTAGCAGTTACAGATACGCAGTATTTT
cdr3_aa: CASSLDLAVTDTQYF

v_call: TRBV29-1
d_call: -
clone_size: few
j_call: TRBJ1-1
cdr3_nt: TGCAGCGTGGGGCCGGGGGAAGCTTTCTTT
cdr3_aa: CSVGPGEAFF

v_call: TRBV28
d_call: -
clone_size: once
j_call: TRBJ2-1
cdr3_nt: TGTGCCAGCACGTCCCGGGGGACAATATACGATGAGCAGTTCTTC
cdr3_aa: CASTSRGTIYDEQFF

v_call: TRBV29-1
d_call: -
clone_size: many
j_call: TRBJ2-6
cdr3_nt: TGCAGCGTTGAACGGCAGGGTACCAACGTCCTGACTTTC
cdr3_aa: CSVERQGTNVLTF

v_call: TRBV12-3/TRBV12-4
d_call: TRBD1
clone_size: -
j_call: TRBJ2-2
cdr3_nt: TGTGCCAGCAGTCAGACCGGGACAGGGGGGTCGAACACCGGGGAGCTGTTTTTT
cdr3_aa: CASSQTGTGGSNTGELFF

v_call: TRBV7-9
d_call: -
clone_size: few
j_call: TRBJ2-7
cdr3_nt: TGTGCCAGCAGCTCGCCTAAAGGGGCGGACAACCTCTTCGGGCAGTACTTC
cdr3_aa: CASSSPKGADNLFGQYF

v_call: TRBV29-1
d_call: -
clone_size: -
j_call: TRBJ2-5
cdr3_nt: TGCAGCGTTCCTGATTGGGAGACCCAGTACTTC
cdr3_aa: CSVPDWETQYF

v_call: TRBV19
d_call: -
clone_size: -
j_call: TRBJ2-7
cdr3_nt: TGTGCCAGTAGTCAGGACTACCGGTTCTACGAGCAGTACTTC
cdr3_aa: CASSQDYRFYEQYF

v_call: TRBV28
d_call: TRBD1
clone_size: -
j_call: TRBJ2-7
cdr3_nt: TGTGCCAGCGGGTCGTGGGGACAGGGGGCCTACGAGCAGTACTTC
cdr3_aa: CASGSWGQGAYEQYF

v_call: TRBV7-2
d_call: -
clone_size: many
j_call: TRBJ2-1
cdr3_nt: TGTGCCAGCAGCTTTAAAGCGACCAACAATGAGCAGTTCTTC
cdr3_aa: CASSFKATNNEQFF

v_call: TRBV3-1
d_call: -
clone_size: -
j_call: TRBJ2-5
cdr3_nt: TGTGCCAGCAGCTCACAGCTAGCGATGGGTGGGGCCACCCAGTACTTC
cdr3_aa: CASSSQLAMGGATQYF

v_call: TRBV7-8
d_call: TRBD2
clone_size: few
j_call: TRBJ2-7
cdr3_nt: TGTGCCAGCAGCACGTTAAGGGGCGGGAGACCTTACGAGCAGTACTTC
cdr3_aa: CASSTLRGGRPYEQYF

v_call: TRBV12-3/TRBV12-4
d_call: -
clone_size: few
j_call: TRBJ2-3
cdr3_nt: TGTGCCAGCAGTTTACAAGGGTTTCCAGATACGCAGTATTTT
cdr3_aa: CASSLQGFPDTQYF

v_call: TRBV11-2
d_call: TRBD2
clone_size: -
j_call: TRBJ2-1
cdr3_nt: TGTGCCAGCAGCCCGTCGGTCCCGGGACTAGCGGGAGGTGAGGCCTACAATGAGCAGTTCTTC
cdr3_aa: CASSPSVPGLAGGEAYNEQFF

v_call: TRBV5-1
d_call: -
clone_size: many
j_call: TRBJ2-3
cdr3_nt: TGCGCCAGCAGCTTTTTTCCGGCCTTGATCACCGACTCGACGACAGATACGCAGTATTTT
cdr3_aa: CASSFFPALITDSTTDTQYF

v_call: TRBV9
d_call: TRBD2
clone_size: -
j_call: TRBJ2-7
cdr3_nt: TGTGCCAGCAGCGCAATGCCCGCTAGCGGACGATTCTCCTACGAGCAGTACTTC
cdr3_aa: CASSAMPASGRFSYEQYF